This T cell receptor beta chain emerged from a study of regulatory T cells in long-lasting Graves disease. Stated time point: persistent/refractory GD, antithyroid drugs over 5 years with positive TRAb. Scientists built the TCR library using RNA that was extracted from PBMCs. Findings and caveats of the study: The study found lower TCR diversity in persistent Graves' patients than in newly diagnosed ones. Segments TRBV28, TRBJ1-2 and TRBJ2-5 showed preferential usage in persistent disease.

From germline, CDR1 is SGHRS and CDR2 YFSETQ. With 2 bases clipped from V and 6 bases from J, the junction kept 10 bases outside the gene matches. This CDR3 contains 16 residues. Through Arm-PCR of CDR3 regions and iRepertoire HTBI primers, TCR beta libraries were built. TCRdb used MiXCR to reprocess the multiplex PCR reads, holding one entry per CDR3 protein. This sample has about 660,000 distinct CDR3 sequences, with 25% to 35% found just once. This clonotype has just a few counts. What it binds is unknown. The receptor was derived from a female donor with Graves disease. This chain uses TRBV5-1 with TRBJ2-2; 7 bases fit TRBD1. The sequenced sample was peripheral blood mononuclear cells (PBMCs), obtained when the disease was refractory, from a patient treated with antithyroid drugs. The DNA for the CDR3 is TGCGCCAGCAGCTTCATCGGACAGGACAGCGCCGGGGAGCTGTTTTTT. This sequence encodes CASSFIGQDSAGELFF.